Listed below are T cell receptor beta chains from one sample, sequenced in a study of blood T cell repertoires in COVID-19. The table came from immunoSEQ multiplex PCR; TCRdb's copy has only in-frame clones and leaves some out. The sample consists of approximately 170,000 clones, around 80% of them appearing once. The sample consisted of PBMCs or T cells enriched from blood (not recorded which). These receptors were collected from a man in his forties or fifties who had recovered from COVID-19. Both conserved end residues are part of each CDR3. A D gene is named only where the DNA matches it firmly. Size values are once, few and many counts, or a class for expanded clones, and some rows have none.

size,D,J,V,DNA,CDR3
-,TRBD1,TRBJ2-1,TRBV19,TGTGCCAGTAGTATAGTACAGGGGGCGGGTGAGCAGTTCTTC,CASSIVQGAGEQFF
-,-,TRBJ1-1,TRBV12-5,TGTGCTAGTGGTCCCTCGACAGACCCTAACACTGAAGCTTTCTTT,CASGPSTDPNTEAFF
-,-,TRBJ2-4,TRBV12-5,TGTGCTAGTGCAGGGCTTCCTCTGCCAAACATTCAGTACTTC,CASAGLPLPNIQYF
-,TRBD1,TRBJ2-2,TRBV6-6,TGTGCCAGCAGAGACAGGGGTCTCACCGGGGAGCTGTTTTTT,CASRDRGLTGELFF
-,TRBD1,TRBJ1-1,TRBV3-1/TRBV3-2,TGTGCCAGCAGCCTTGGCCGGGACAGGGTTTTAGGAACTGAAGCTTTCTTT,CASSLGRDRVLGTEAFF
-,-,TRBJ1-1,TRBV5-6,TGTGCCAGCAGGTTTAGTAGCATACTCAGGGGTGAAGCTTTCTTT,CASRFSSILRGEAFF
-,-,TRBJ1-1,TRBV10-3,TGTGCCATCAGGAGGGCCGGCCCTGACACTGAAGCTTTCTTT,CAIRRAGPDTEAFF
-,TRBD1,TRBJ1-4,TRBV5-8,TGTGCCAGCAGCCAGACAGGGGGCCATGAAAAACTGTTTTTT,CASSQTGGHEKLFF
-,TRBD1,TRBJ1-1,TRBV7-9,TGTGCCAGCAGCTTAGAGGACAGGGGAGCTTTCTTT,CASSLEDRGAFF
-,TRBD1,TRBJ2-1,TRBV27,TGTGCCAGCATGAGACAGGGCTCCTACAATGAGCAGTTCTTC,CASMRQGSYNEQFF
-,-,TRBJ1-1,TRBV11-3,TGTGCCAGCAGCTCAACATTCACTGAAGCTTTCTTT,CASSSTFTEAFF
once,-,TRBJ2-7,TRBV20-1,TGCAGTGCTAGTCAGGGCTCAAGCTCCTACGAGCAGTACTTC,CSASQGSSSYEQYF
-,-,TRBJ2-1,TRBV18,TGTGCCAGCTCACCAGACAGCTTAGGGGAGCAGTTCTTC,CASSPDSLGEQFF
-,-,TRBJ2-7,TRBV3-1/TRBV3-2,TGTGCCAGCGGCCAGAATGGGCAGAGCTACGAGCAGTACTTC,CASGQNGQSYEQYF
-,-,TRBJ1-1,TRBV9,TGTGCCAGCACCTCAATCGGGGGGGCGCAAACCCTCACTGAAGCTTTCTTT,CASTSIGGAQTLTEAFF
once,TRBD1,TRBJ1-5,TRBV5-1,TGCGCCAGCAGCCCGGAGGGACAGGGGGCCAATCAGCCCCAGCATTTT,CASSPEGQGANQPQHF
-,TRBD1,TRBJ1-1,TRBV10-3,TGTGCCATCAGTACGGGGACAGGACCCACTGAAGCTTTCTTT,CAISTGTGPTEAFF
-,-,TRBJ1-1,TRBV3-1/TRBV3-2,TGTGCCAGCAGCCAAGATCTAGGGAGTAGTGAAGCTTTCTTT,CASSQDLGSSEAFF
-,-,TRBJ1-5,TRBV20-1,TGCAGTGCTAGTCGGCCGGGTAGCAATCAGCCCCAGCATTTT,CSASRPGSNQPQHF
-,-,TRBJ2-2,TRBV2,TGTGCCAGCAGGCCCCAGGGGAACGGGGAGCTGTTTTTT,CASRPQGNGELFF
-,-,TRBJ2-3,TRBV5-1,TGCGCCAGCAGCTTGGCCGAGACTAGCACAGATACGCAGTATTTT,CASSLAETSTDTQYF
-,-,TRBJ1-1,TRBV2,TGTGCCAGCAGTGAATCCGAGGGCGGGACTGAAGCTTTCTTT,CASSESEGGTEAFF
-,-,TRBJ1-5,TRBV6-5,TGTGCCAGCAGTGACTCCAGGGGTAATCAGCCCCAGCATTTT,CASSDSRGNQPQHF
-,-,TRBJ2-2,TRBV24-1,TGTGCCACCCGAGGTCGTTCGGGACTGAACACCGGGGAGCTGTTTTTT,CATRGRSGLNTGELFF
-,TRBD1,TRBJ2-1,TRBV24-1,TGTGCCACCAGTGATCCGGGACAGGGGACCTACAATGAGCAGTTCTTC,CATSDPGQGTYNEQFF
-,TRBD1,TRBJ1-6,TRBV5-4,TGTGCCAGCAGCTCGTTGACAGGGGATAATTCACCCCTCCACTTT,CASSSLTGDNSPLHF